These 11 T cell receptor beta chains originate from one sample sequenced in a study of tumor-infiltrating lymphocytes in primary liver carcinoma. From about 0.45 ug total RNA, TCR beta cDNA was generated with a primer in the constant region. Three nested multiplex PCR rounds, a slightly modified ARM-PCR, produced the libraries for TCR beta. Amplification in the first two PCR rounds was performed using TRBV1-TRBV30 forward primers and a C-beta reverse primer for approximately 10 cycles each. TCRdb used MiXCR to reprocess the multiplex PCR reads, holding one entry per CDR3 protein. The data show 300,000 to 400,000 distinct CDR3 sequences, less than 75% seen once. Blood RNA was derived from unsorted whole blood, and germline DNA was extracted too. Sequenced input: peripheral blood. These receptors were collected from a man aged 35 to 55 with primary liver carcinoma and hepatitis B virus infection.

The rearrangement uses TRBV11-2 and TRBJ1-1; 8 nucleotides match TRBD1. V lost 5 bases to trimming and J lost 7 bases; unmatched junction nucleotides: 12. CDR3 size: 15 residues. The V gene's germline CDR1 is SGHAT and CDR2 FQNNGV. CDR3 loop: CASSHETGEGIEAFF. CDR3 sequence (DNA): TGTGCCAGCAGCCACGAGACAGGGGAGGGAATTGAAGCTTTCTTT.

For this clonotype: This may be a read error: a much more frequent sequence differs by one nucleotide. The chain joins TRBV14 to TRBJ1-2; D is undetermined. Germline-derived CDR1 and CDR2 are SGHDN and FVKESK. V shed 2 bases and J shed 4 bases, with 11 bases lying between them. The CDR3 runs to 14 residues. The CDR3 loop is CASSQSPKSYGYTF. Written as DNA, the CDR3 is TGTGCCAGCAGCCAAAGCCCCAAGTCCTATGGCTACACCTTC.

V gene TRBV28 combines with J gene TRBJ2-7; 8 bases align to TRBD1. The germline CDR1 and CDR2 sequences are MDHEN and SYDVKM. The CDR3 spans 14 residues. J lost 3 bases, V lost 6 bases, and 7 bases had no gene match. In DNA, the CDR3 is TGTGCCAGCAGATCCGGGACAGGTGACTACGAGCAGTACTTC. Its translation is CASRSGTGDYEQYF. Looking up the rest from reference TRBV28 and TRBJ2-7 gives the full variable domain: DVKVTQSSRYLVKRTGEKVFLECVQDMDHENMFWYRQDPGLGLRLIYFSYDVKMKEKGDIPEGYSVSREKKERFSLILESASTNQTSMYLCASRSGTGDYEQYFGPGTRLTVT.

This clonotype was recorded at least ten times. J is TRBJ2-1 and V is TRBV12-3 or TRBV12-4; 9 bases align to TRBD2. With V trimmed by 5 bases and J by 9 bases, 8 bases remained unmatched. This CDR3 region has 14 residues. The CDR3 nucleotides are TGTGCCAGCAGTCCACAGGGACTAGCCACTGAGCAGTTCTTC. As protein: CASSPQGLATEQFF.

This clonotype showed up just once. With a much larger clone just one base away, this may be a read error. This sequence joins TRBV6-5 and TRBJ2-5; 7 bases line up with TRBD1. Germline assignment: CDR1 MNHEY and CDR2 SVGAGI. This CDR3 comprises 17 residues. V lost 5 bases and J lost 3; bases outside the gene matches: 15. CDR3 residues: CASSPAQGVLQKETQYF. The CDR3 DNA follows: TGTGCCAGCAGTCCTGCTCAGGGGGTGCTCCAAAAAGAGACCCAGTACTTC.

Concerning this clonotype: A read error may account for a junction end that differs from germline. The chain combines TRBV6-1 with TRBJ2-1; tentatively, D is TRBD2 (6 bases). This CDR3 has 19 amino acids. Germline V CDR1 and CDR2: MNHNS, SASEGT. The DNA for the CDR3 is TGTGTCAGCAGGCCCCGGGACTGGCAGTTATCCACCTCCTACAATGAGCAGTTCTTC. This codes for CVSRPRDWQLSTSYNEQFF.

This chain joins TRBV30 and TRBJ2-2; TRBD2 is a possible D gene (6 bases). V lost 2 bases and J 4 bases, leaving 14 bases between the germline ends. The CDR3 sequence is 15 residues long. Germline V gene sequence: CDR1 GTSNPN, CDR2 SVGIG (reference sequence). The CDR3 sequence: CAWSRGGIGTGELFF. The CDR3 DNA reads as TGTGCCTGGAGTCGCGGCGGGATTGGCACCGGGGAGCTGTTTTTT.

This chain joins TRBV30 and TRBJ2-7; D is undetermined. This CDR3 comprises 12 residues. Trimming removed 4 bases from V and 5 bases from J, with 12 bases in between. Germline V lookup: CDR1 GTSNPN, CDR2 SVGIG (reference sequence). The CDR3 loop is CAWTVYLNEQYF. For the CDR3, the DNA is TGTGCCTGGACTGTATACTTGAACGAGCAGTACTTC.

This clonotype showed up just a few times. This CDR3 reads CASSSGPTSSYEQYF. As DNA, the CDR3 is TGTGCCAGCAGCTCCGGCCCCACTAGCTCCTACGAGCAGTACTTC. The rearrangement uses TRBV7-8 and TRBJ2-7; D might be TRBD2 (5 bases). Germline-derived CDR1 and CDR2 are SGHVS and FQNEAQ. Trimming took off 4 bases at V and 0 bases at J, with 13 bases between the two ends. The CDR3 extends over 15 amino acids.

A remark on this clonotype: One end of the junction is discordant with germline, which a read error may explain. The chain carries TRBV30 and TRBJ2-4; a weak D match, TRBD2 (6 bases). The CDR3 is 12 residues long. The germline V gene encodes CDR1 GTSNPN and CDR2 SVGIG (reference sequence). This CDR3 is CASYGGKNNQYF. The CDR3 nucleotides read TGTGCCTCCTATGGGGGGAAAAACAATCAGTACTTC.

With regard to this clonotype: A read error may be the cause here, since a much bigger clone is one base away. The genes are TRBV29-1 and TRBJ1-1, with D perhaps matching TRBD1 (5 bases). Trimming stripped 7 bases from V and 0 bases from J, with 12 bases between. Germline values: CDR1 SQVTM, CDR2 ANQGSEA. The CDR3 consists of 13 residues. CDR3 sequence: CSAAGKVNTEAFF. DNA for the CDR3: TGCAGCGCCGCAGGGAAGGTGAACACTGAAGCTTTCTTT.